This note documents a single T cell receptor (beta chain) sequence. Its target antigen remains unknown. It has no much larger one-base neighbor in the sample; base qualities were not kept. These data originate in a study of cytomegalovirus exposure and HLA in healthy donors (dated by TCRdb to the late 2010s). Context from the whole study: The roughly 650 repertoires of the first cohort and the 95 to 150 validation repertoires were produced on the same platform, according to a later analysis. The study was designed to test whether signatures of past pathogen exposure could be identified by cataloging public T cell receptors. Besides the first cohort of some 670 subjects, a separate validation cohort made up of 95 to 150 different subjects was used. To predict cytomegalovirus infection status, the study brought together high-throughput TCR immunosequencing, statistical association of individual TCRs with disease status, and machine learning. What the work shows at the level of the full study, not this receptor alone: Across donors, most TCR sequences were observed very rarely, whereas some public TCRs were present in many individuals. A later analysis found that TCRs clustered in the first cohort also tended to co-occur in the 120 validation repertoires, with 90% to 95% of cluster scores above 0. A later analysis lacked HLA typing for the validation cohort, so it scored co-occurrence in that cohort across all 120 or so repertoires. It was suggested by the authors that the approach could potentially be generalized to other disease states and immunological phenotypes. The study listed 164 TCR beta chains as associated with cytomegalovirus. In vitro tests confirmed that three of the cytomegalovirus-associated TCR beta chains recognize cytomegalovirus antigens. The classifier was reported to diagnose cytomegalovirus status with high specificity and sensitivity in both the original cohort and the validation cohort.

The donors belonged to the validation cohort of about 130 subjects, which was separate from the roughly 670-subject first cohort. Libraries came from the immunoSEQ multiplex PCR assay. Regarding the original processing steps: A statistical classification framework was developed to diagnose cytomegalovirus status using the catalog of TCR beta chain sequences. The immuneACCESS repertoire file appears here via TCRdb, limited to in-frame rearrangements. These files lack a portion of the clones; in checked studies, under half of the deficit traces to unresolved V genes, and the cause of the others is not known. V, J and clone size reflect that table, while D and trimming were determined from the DNA. The sample profile shows fewer than 200,000 clones; 85% of them were found once. Of the sample, about 17% falls within the top ten clones. The CDR3 starts with the cysteine, ends with the phenylalanine, and has 16 residues. Just the 48-base CDR3 DNA is kept, in frame starting at base 1. The germline V gene specifies SGHAT as CDR1 and FQNNGV as CDR2. The V and J ends are trimmed by 2 bases and 6 bases, leaving 17 bases between them.

The chain links TRBV11-2 with TRBJ2-1; perhaps TRBD1 is the D gene, with 5 bases matching. Input material: PBMCs. This TCR came from a man aged 18 to 30 in good health and CMV-seropositive. The DNA sequence is as follows: TGTGCCAGCAGCTTACGAGCAGGGTTCAGCTTCAATGAGCAGTTCTTC. Translated, this gives CASSLRAGFSFNEQFF.